This T cell receptor (beta chain) was identified during a study of blood T cell repertoires in COVID-19 (dated by TCRdb to 2020 to 2021). For context, the study as a whole: The collaborator samples originated in the United States, Italy and Spain and spanned the acute and convalescent phases of COVID-19. A freely available public database, intended as a resource for researchers studying the immune response to SARS-CoV-2, is where the repertoires were released. The dataset comprised deeply sampled blood TCRbeta repertoires from subjects exposed to, actively infected with, or recovered from COVID-19. The prospective study material was composed of cDNA or gDNA derived from T cells, B-cell-depleted T cells, or PBMCs. The samples were drawn from the first 160 participants of the ongoing ImmuneRACE study and from 950 to 1,500 subjects provided by 6 global collaborators. Nearly every sample came with metadata listing a de-identified subject ID, COVID-19 status, age in years and sex. Where HLA class I and class II types were available, the types were taken from metadata supplied by the sample provider, not from assay-based typing.

For this clone: Its antigen is not yet known. The input lacks base qualities; no much larger clone sits a single base away.

TCRbeta CDR3 regions were amplified from genomic DNA using the immunoSEQ Assay, a bias-controlled multiplex PCR. For the original study's pipeline: Nucleated cell counts per sample were estimated from amplification of reference gene primers within the assay. Sequence reads were collapsed and filtered to measure the absolute abundance of every unique TCRbeta CDR3 rearrangement. For each sample, productive Simpson clonality was calculated as the square root of Simpson's diversity index across productive rearrangements. Drawn from immuneACCESS, this table holds only the in-frame rearrangements with V and J called that TCRdb kept. Clones are partly lost; checked studies trace under half to an unresolved V gene and leave the rest unexplained. That table furnishes V, J and clone size, whereas the DNA furnished D and trimming. This sample has approximately 140,000 clones in its table, and roughly 90% of those were observed once. The top ten hold approximately 2.5% of the sample.

Beyond this particular receptor, the publication reports: Clinical and demographic metadata were provided uncurated, with the amount varying by source and participant.

Each collaborating institution followed its own protocols to collect whole blood in K2EDTA tubes. For TCRbeta analysis, collaborators shipped samples as frozen whole blood, isolated PBMCs, or DNA extracted from either of those sample types. The cysteine opens and the phenylalanine closes a CDR3 of 16 amino acids. Only the CDR3 part of the read is kept: 48 bases, read in frame from the first base. The germline V gene provides CDR1 SGHVS and CDR2 FNYEAQ. The V end loses 1 base and the J end loses 3 bases, and a stretch of 16 bases separates them. The sequence derives from a human donor in a cohort sampled during active COVID-19. Material: peripheral blood. The sequence links TRBV7-6 to TRBJ2-7; the D segment cannot be called with confidence. The nucleotide sequence reads TGTGCCAGCAGCTTAGTACTCCAGGCGCCTATCTACGAGCAGTACTTC. This codes for CASSLVLQAPIYEQYF. When the CDR3 is completed using the reference TRBV7-6 and TRBJ2-7 genes on either side, the full variable domain is GAGVSQSPRYKVTKRGQDVALRCDPISGHVSLYWYRQALGQGPEFLTYFNYEAQQDKSGLPNDRFSAERPEGSISTLTIQRTEQRDSAMYRCASSLVLQAPIYEQYFGPGTRLTVT.